The clone carrying this T cell receptor (beta chain) was observed many times. Its antigen is not known. The data were taken from a study of T-cell reconstitution after alpha-beta-depleted transplantation in children. General study findings and limits: A year post-transplant, T-cell counts and diversity derived mostly from newly produced T cells. High day-60 TCRbeta diversity in some patients came from surviving recipient T cells and thymic progenitors. By about two months after transplant, alpha-beta T cells reportedly arose from several hundred graft clones that had expanded.

CDR1 is SQVTM, CDR2 ANQGSEA, per germline. The CDR3 contains 14 residues. J gave up 4 bases and V 4 bases, and 4 bases lay outside the gene matches. The TCRbeta library incorporated unique molecular identifiers. TCRdb analysed the PCR reads with MiXCR anew, one entry per CDR3 protein. The sample carries roughly 100,000 distinct CDR3 sequences, 4.5% to 7.5% recorded once. The sequences come from PBMCs, mostly from graft donor cells, collected 60 days after TCRalphabeta/CD19-depleted stem cell transplant. The rearrangement joins TRBV29-1 to TRBJ2-1; 10 bases map to TRBD1. This receptor was identified in a female patient between 2 and 15 years old who had a stem cell transplant for Fanconi anemia, so the T cells may come from the graft donor. The CDR3 DNA is TGCAGCGTTGTCTGGACAGGGGGTTACAATGAGCAGTTCTTC. Its protein product is CSVVWTGGYNEQFF.